This is a list of T cell receptor beta chains from one sample in a study of T cell repertoires in chronic hepatitis B. TCRdb's table, derived via immunoSEQ multiplex PCR, lists solely in-frame clones and lacks some. The sample yields about 620 clones, around 81% seen once. The sequencing sample was made of total CD8+ T cells from PBMCs. The receptors here all came from a human donor with chronic hepatitis B virus infection. The CDR3 runs from the conserved cysteine through the conserved F or W.

J | V | CDR3
TRBJ2-1 | TRBV5-6 | CASSLGGYNEQFF
TRBJ2-3 | TRBV5-1 | CASSWEQGKEYTDTQYF
TRBJ2-5 | TRBV7-3 | CASNKDQETQYF
TRBJ2-7 | TRBV9 | CASSVGGDSYEQYF
TRBJ2-3 | TRBV5-5 | CASSSLAGDTDTQYF
TRBJ1-2 | TRBV5-6 | CASGSLSDSGGYTF
TRBJ1-5 | TRBV27 | CASSWTGYQPQHF
TRBJ2-1 | TRBV5-1 | CASSFLAGRKEDEQFF
TRBJ2-1 | TRBV28 | CASSLTGGSYNEQFF
TRBJ2-7 | TRBV5-8 | CASSHQGVTNEQYF
TRBJ2-7 | TRBV4-2 | CASSQDGTSGSYEQYF
TRBJ2-1 | TRBV9 | CASSASGGNEQFF
TRBJ2-3 | TRBV18 | CASSPRPREADTQYF
TRBJ2-7 | TRBV6-5 | CASSFQGLLYEQYF
TRBJ2-2 | TRBV4-3 | CASSQDGGTSGRAIVAGELFF
TRBJ2-3 | TRBV15 | CATSPDRDMNTDTQYF
TRBJ2-3 | TRBV6-4 | CVSSDGGSSDTQYF
TRBJ1-5 | TRBV13 | CASSLGRGQPQHF
TRBJ2-2 | TRBV7-9 | CASSPPRQAATGELFF
TRBJ1-2 | TRBV30 | CAWSVGEAHGYTF
TRBJ2-7 | TRBV5-1 | CASSLGDASYEQYF
TRBJ2-1 | TRBV18 | CASSPGPSSYNEQFF
TRBJ2-7 | TRBV4-1 | CASSPRTSGRSYEQYF
TRBJ2-2 | TRBV5-6 | CASSNRQAKAGELFF
TRBJ1-4 | TRBV21-1 | CASSPPEGKLFF
TRBJ1-1 | TRBV10-3 | CATRTENTEAFF
TRBJ2-1 | TRBV6-4 | CASSDSGRGDYNEQFF
TRBJ2-1 | TRBV12-5 | CASGLVLSLSYNEQFF
TRBJ2-3 | TRBV6-4 | CASSGGSTDTQYF
TRBJ2-2 | TRBV5-8 | CASQKVATPSTGELFF
TRBJ2-5 | TRBV27 | CASSPGPEGETQYF
TRBJ2-1 | TRBV7-2 | CASSLGAQGAYNEQFF
TRBJ2-3 | TRBV27 | CASTTDSTDTQYF
TRBJ2-3 | TRBV13 | CASSPTSPAQYF
TRBJ1-2 | TRBV7-9 | CASSAYANQFNYGYTF
TRBJ2-1 | TRBV6-1 | CASIIRLGDYNEQFF
TRBJ2-3 | TRBV2 | CASSGLAENTDTQYF
TRBJ2-5 | TRBV28 | CASTASGSVETQYF
TRBJ2-1 | TRBV7-9 | CASSLILADYNEQFF
TRBJ2-2 | TRBV6-1 | CASSEKRTGELFF
TRBJ2-2 | TRBV9 | CASHAGANPTSGGTGELFF
TRBJ2-7 | TRBV7-9 | CASSLASLEQYF
TRBJ2-7 | TRBV4-2 | CASSQGFFAAYEQYF
TRBJ2-1 | TRBV2 | CASRTGTSDHEQFF